These 10 T cell receptor beta chains originate from one sample sequenced in a study of blood T cell repertoires in COVID-19. Libraries were prepared by immunoSEQ multiplex PCR; TCRdb keeps only in-frame clonotypes and omits some of them. This sample has about 120,000 clones; approximately 82% occur once, and the top ten carry under 6%. Sequencing was carried out using peripheral blood. Source of these receptors: an elderly man with active or convalescent COVID-19.

The CDR3 nucleotides read TGTGCCAGCACCAATAGGGGGGGCTACAATGAGCAGTTCTTC. Protein sequence: CASTNRGGYNEQFF. The J gene is TRBJ2-1, the V gene TRBV5-6; weak D call: TRBD2 (7 bases). The germline V gene encodes CDR1 SGHDT and CDR2 YYEEEE. The CDR3 is 14 residues long. Trimming took off 6 bases at V and 3 bases at J, with 13 bases between the two ends.

The gene calls are TRBV7-6 and TRBJ2-2, with D perhaps TRBD2 (5 bases). Germline V gene data show CDR1 as SGHVS and CDR2 as FNYEAQ. The CDR3 has 15 amino acids. V lost 5 bases and J 0 bases, leaving 10 bases between the germline ends. The CDR3 bases are TGTGCCAGCAGCCAGGAGGCAGCGAACACCGGGGAGCTGTTTTTT. Amino acid sequence: CASSQEAANTGELFF.

The V gene is TRBV7-3, the J gene TRBJ2-3; possible D gene TRBD2, 7 bases. Germline values: CDR1 SGHTA, CDR2 FQGTGA. V was clipped by 4 bases and J by 4 bases, with 15 bases between them. This CDR3 has 15 residues. CDR3 loop: CASSSKGEGADTQYF. In DNA, the CDR3 is TGTGCCAGCAGCTCCAAGGGGGAGGGGGCAGATACGCAGTATTTT.

The chain has TRBV10-3 and TRBJ1-5; the D is unclear. The V end lost 0 bases, the J end lost 7 bases, and 4 bases lay between the germline ends. The CDR3 contains 12 residues. CDR1 is ENHRY and CDR2 is SYGVKD in the germline V gene. CDR3 protein: CAISESRQPQHF. The CDR3 nucleotides read TGTGCCATCAGTGAGTCGCGGCAGCCCCAGCATTTT.

This rearrangement joins TRBV6-5 to TRBJ1-2; possible D gene TRBD1, 5 bases. Germline V gene data show CDR1 as MNHEY and CDR2 as SVGAGI. V lost 8 bases and J lost 8, with 21 bases in between. The length of the CDR3 is 14 residues. For the CDR3, the DNA is TGTGCCAGCTTGGGCCGAGCCAGGGTGTTAGGCTACACCTTC. Translated: CASLGRARVLGYTF.

This clone has only a few counts. The V and J genes are TRBV6-6 and TRBJ2-3, with D maybe TRBD2 (6 bases). The ends were cut back, 5 bases at V and 2 bases at J, with 11 bases in the middle. Germline assignment: CDR1 MNHNY and CDR2 SVGAGI (reference sequence). CDR3 length: 14 residues. The CDR3 is CASSLLAYTDTQYF. CDR3 nucleotide sequence: TGTGCCAGCAGTCTACTAGCTTACACAGATACGCAGTATTTT.

The chain uses TRBV11-2 and TRBJ1-1, with 7 nucleotides matching TRBD1. Germline lookup yields CDR1 SGHAT and CDR2 FQNNGV. The CDR3 totals 14 residues. V shed 1 base, J shed 7 bases, and the junction held 6 bases outside the gene matches. As DNA, the CDR3 is TGTGCCAGCAGCTTAGTGCAGGGGGTTGTTGAAGCTTTCTTT. Encoded protein: CASSLVQGVVEAFF.

V usage is TRBV19 and J usage is TRBJ1-2; 7 bases map to TRBD1. Germline CDR1 LNHDA, CDR2 SQIVND (reference sequence). The CDR3 runs 11 residues. V was pared by 10 bases and J by 8 bases, with 7 bases of the junction left unmatched. CDR3 sequence reads: CATRKGAGYTF. CDR3 DNA sequence: TGTGCCACCCGAAAGGGGGCCGGCTACACCTTC.

The CDR3 DNA sequence: TGTGCCTGGGGGAAGCTGAACACTGAAGCTTTCTTT. Its protein is CAWGKLNTEAFF. V usage is TRBV30 and J usage is TRBJ1-1; D is ambiguous. Per germline, CDR1 GTSNPN and CDR2 SVGIG (reference sequence). There are 12 residues in the CDR3. V was shortened by 5 bases and J by 0 bases, with 7 bases between the two germline ends.

This clone occurred once. This chain joins TRBV11-3 and TRBJ1-1, with D tentatively TRBD1 (5 bases). V shed 5 bases and J shed 4 bases, with 11 bases lying between them. Germline CDR1 SGHNT, CDR2 YENEEA. The CDR3 sequence is 13 residues long. CDR3 protein: CASSDSTVTEAFF. The CDR3 region has the DNA TGTGCCAGCAGCGACAGTACCGTCACTGAAGCTTTCTTT.